The clone carrying this TCR beta chain was observed a single time. This record belongs to a study of blood T cell repertoires in COVID-19. Study summary: Some COVID-19 samples were acute and others convalescent; all came from the United States, Italy and Spain. T cells, B-cell-depleted T cells, or PBMCs provided the cDNA or gDNA that served as material.

The CDR3 is made up of 13 amino acids. Looked up from germline, CDR1 is MNHNS and CDR2 is SASEGT. V was clipped by 3 bases and J by 7 bases, with 11 bases between them. Authors' processing steps: Amplification with reference gene primers provided the estimates of nucleated cell counts. This table comes from immunoSEQ multiplex PCR, and its TCRdb copy is limited to in-frame clones, with some not included. V and J calls and clone size are copied from that table; D and trimming were computed from the DNA. The table has around 190,000 clones, 89% seen once; the top ten hold approximately 2%. Source material: peripheral blood. The rearrangement uses TRBV6-1 and TRBJ2-3; the D is unclear. The source of this sequence is a man aged 18 to 29 who had recovered from COVID-19. CDR3 in DNA: TGTGCCAGCAGTGATCCCCCACCTAATACGCAGTATTTT. Translation: CASSDPPPNTQYF.